This entry concerns a single TCR beta chain. Its cognate antigen is unknown. This entry comes from a study of shared clonotypes between healthy human individuals. Study-wide findings and caveats: With few donors, the genetic and exposure-history diversity represented was limited. Memory subsets had estimated richness that was generally smaller than that of naive subsets.

Trimming removed 3 bases from V and 2 bases from J, with 13 bases in between. CDR1 and CDR2 (germline): ENHRY, SYGVKD. The CDR3 contains 15 residues. Researchers partitioned CD4+ cells into CD45RA+ naive and CD45RA-negative memory subsets. Per sorted-subset replicate PCR, input was 200 to 250 ng DNA, representing roughly 29,000 T cell genomes. TCRdb keeps only in-frame clones here, not all; method: immunoSEQ multiplex PCR. This table holds about 960,000 clones, around 80% found once. The sample was memory CD4+ T cells sorted from blood. The subset was: CD45RA-negative fraction. The V call is TRBV10-3, the J call TRBJ2-5; D is unclear. The sequence was obtained from a man between 18 and 29 years old in good health. The CDR3 here is CAISDNTRSQETQYF. The CDR3 nucleotides are TGTGCCATCAGTGATAATACCAGGAGTCAAGAGACCCAGTACTTC.